These T cell receptor beta chains were read from a single sample in a study of vaccination and CD4 T cells after COVID-19. Their antigens remain unidentified. MiXCR, run by TCRdb on the PCR reads, gives a single entry per CDR3 protein. The top ten hold over 10% of the sample, which has about 18,000 distinct CDR3 sequences, over 40% seen once. The source material was CD4+ T cells from blood, cultured in vitro, sampled about 7 months after SARS-CoV-2 vaccination. All receptors come from a human donor who had recovered from COVID-19. Each CDR3 is given with its conserved first and last residue. Each record gives: clone size, J gene, V gene, CDR3 length, CDR3 protein. Rows may omit the clone size; those that give it use once, few, many or a size class.

abundance: few; j_gene: NA; v_gene: TRBV12-3/TRBV12-4; len: 15; CDR3aa: CASSWSLAGQETQYF
abundance: NA; j_gene: TRBJ2-7; v_gene: TRBV6-5; len: 14; CDR3aa: CASSYTQGTYEQYF
abundance: NA; j_gene: TRBJ2-5; v_gene: TRBV5-1; len: 15; CDR3aa: CASSPSAGGSETQYF
abundance: medium-sized; j_gene: TRBJ2-5; v_gene: TRBV11-1; len: 16; CDR3aa: CASSRHPLAGSETQYF
abundance: few; j_gene: TRBJ2-2; v_gene: TRBV7-2; len: 15; CDR3aa: CASSLVGGTTGELFF
abundance: few; j_gene: TRBJ1-1; v_gene: TRBV2; len: 12; CDR3aa: CASSVRATEAFF
abundance: NA; j_gene: TRBJ2-1; v_gene: TRBV19; len: 18; CDR3aa: CATRSGTSGRSSYNEQFF
abundance: few; j_gene: TRBJ1-6; v_gene: TRBV2; len: 13; CDR3aa: CASNLGHNSPLHF
abundance: few; j_gene: TRBJ2-5; v_gene: TRBV20-1; len: 14; CDR3aa: CSASPRGGPVTQYF
abundance: NA; j_gene: TRBJ1-1; v_gene: TRBV27; len: 14; CDR3aa: CASGTLRGNTEAFF
abundance: NA; j_gene: TRBJ2-1; v_gene: TRBV20-1; len: 14; CDR3aa: CSARDRRQHNEQFF
abundance: NA; j_gene: TRBJ2-1; v_gene: TRBV20-1; len: 15; CDR3aa: CSARDLTSGGNEQSF
abundance: NA; j_gene: TRBJ2-7; v_gene: TRBV6-2/TRBV6-3; len: 12; CDR3aa: CAAGRIAYEQYF
abundance: medium-sized; j_gene: TRBJ2-7; v_gene: TRBV24-1; len: 14; CDR3aa: CATSAGQGLGEQYF
abundance: NA; j_gene: TRBJ2-1; v_gene: TRBV7-2; len: 18; CDR3aa: CASSLMIARKISYNEQFF
abundance: NA; j_gene: TRBJ1-5; v_gene: TRBV30; len: 13; CDR3aa: CAWSVRGDQPQHF
abundance: large; j_gene: TRBJ1-1; v_gene: TRBV15; len: 13; CDR3aa: CATSRKPGAEAFF
abundance: NA; j_gene: TRBJ1-6; v_gene: TRBV19; len: 13; CDR3aa: CASSIVGGSPLHF
abundance: NA; j_gene: TRBJ2-5; v_gene: TRBV18; len: 15; CDR3aa: CASSPEDRGPETQYF
abundance: NA; j_gene: TRBJ2-3; v_gene: TRBV7-9; len: 15; CDR3aa: CASSRAGWGTDTQYF
abundance: medium-sized; j_gene: TRBJ2-7; v_gene: TRBV11-1; len: 14; CDR3aa: CASSYSGQGYEQYF
abundance: NA; j_gene: TRBJ2-7; v_gene: TRBV2; len: 11; CDR3aa: CASGYRINQYF
abundance: NA; j_gene: TRBJ2-6; v_gene: TRBV20-1; len: 14; CDR3aa: CSASTGKGANVLTF
abundance: NA; j_gene: TRBJ2-5; v_gene: TRBV7-9; len: 15; CDR3aa: CASSHSPGRKETQYF
abundance: NA; j_gene: TRBJ1-1; v_gene: TRBV6-1; len: 16; CDR3aa: CASTDFSGTECAEAFF
abundance: NA; j_gene: TRBJ2-3; v_gene: TRBV24-1; len: 17; CDR3aa: CATSDPDRGSHRDTQYF
abundance: NA; j_gene: TRBJ2-5; v_gene: TRBV20-1; len: 13; CDR3aa: CSAGEPLKGDQYF
abundance: NA; j_gene: TRBJ2-3; v_gene: TRBV29-1; len: 14; CDR3aa: CSVIQAEGTDTQYF
abundance: few; j_gene: TRBJ2-1; v_gene: TRBV7-3; len: 13; CDR3aa: CASSPAAYNEQFF
abundance: NA; j_gene: TRBJ1-5; v_gene: TRBV2; len: 13; CDR3aa: CASSQNSPQPQHF
abundance: NA; j_gene: TRBJ1-2; v_gene: TRBV5-6; len: 12; CDR3aa: CASSFTGGSYTF
abundance: NA; j_gene: TRBJ1-1; v_gene: TRBV6-1; len: 14; CDR3aa: CASSISVLNTEAFF
abundance: once; j_gene: TRBJ2-5; v_gene: TRBV5-1; len: 14; CDR3aa: CASSARSLQETQYF
abundance: NA; j_gene: TRBJ2-3; v_gene: TRBV2; len: 13; CDR3aa: CASTVPLTDTQYF